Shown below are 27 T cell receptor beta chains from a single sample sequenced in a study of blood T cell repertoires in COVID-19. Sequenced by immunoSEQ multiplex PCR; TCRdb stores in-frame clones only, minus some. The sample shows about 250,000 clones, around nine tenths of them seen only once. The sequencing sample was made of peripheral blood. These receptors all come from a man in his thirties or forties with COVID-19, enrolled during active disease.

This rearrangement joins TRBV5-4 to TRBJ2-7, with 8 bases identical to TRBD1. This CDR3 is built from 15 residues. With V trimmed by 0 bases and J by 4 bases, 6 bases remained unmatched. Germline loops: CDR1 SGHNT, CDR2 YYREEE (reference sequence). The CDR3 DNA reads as TGTGCCAGCAGCTTGGACACAGGGGGACCTTACGAGCAGTACTTC. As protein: CASSLDTGGPYEQYF. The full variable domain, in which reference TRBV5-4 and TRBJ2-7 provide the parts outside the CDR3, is ETGVTQSPTHLIKTRGQQVTLRCSSQSGHNTVSWYQQALGQGPQFIFQYYREEENGRGNFPPRFSGLQFPNYSSELNVNALELDDSALYLCASSLDTGGPYEQYFGPGTRLTVT.

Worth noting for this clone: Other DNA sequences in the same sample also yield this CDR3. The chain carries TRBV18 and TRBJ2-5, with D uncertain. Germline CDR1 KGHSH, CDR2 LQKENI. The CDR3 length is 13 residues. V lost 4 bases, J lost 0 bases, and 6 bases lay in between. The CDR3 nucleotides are TGTGCCAGCTCACGAGGTTACCAAGAGACCCAGTACTTC. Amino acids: CASSRGYQETQYF. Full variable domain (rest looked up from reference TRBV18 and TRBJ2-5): NAGVMQNPRHLVRRRGQEARLRCSPMKGHSHVYWYRQLPEEGLKFMVYLQKENIIDESGMPKERFSAEFPKEGPSILRIQQVVRGDSAAYFCASSRGYQETQYFGPGTRLLVL.

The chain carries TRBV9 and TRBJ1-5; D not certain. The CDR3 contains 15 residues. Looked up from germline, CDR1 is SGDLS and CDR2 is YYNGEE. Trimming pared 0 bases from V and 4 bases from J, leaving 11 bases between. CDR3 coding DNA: TGTGCCAGCAGCGTAGGGGCCTCTTTTAATCAGCCCCAGCATTTT. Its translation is CASSVGASFNQPQHF.

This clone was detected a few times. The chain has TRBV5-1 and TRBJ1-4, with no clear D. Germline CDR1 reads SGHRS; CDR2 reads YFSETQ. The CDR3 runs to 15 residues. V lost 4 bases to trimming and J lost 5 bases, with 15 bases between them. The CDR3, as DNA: TGCGCCAGCAGCAAAGGACGGGATACAAATGAAAAACTGTTTTTT. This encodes CASSKGRDTNEKLFF.

The CDR3 region has the DNA TGTGCCAGCAGCACTGCAGGGGGGTATACGCAGTATTTT. Translating gives CASSTAGGYTQYF. The V call is TRBV5-4, the J call TRBJ2-3; D perhaps matches TRBD1 (7 bases). This CDR3 has 13 amino acids. CDR1 and CDR2 from the germline V gene are SGHNT and YYREEE (reference sequence). Deletions cut 4 bases from V and 7 bases from J, with 13 bases between.

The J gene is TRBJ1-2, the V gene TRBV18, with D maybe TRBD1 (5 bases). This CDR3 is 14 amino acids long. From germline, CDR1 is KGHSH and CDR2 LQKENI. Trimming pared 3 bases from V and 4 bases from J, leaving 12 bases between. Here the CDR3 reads CASSPLQGTYGYTF. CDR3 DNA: TGTGCCAGCTCACCCTTGCAGGGCACCTATGGCTACACCTTC.

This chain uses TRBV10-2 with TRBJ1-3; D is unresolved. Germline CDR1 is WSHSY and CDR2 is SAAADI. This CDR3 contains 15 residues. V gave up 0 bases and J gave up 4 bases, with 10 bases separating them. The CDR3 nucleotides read TGCGCCAGCAGTGAGTCAGGCAGACAAGGAAACACCATATATTTT. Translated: CASSESGRQGNTIYF.

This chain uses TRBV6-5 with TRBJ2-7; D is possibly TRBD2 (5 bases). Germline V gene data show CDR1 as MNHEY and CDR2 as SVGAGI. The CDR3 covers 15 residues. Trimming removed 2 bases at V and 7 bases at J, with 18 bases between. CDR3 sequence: CASSYPSTFPGEQYF. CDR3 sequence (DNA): TGTGCCAGCAGTTACCCCAGCACTTTCCCGGGGGAGCAGTACTTC.

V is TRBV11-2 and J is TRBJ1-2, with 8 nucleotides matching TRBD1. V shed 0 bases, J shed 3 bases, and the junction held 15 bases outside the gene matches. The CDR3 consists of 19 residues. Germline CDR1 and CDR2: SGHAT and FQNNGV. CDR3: CASSLDPRGQVPLDYGYTF. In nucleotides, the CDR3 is TGTGCCAGCAGCTTAGATCCTCGGGGACAGGTGCCTTTAGACTATGGCTACACCTTC.

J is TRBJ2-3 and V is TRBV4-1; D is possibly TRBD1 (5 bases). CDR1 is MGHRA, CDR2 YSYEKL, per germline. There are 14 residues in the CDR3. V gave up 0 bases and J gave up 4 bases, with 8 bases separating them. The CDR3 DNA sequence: TGCGCCAGCAGCCAAGAAAGGGGCGCAGATACGCAGTATTTT. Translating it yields CASSQERGADTQYF.

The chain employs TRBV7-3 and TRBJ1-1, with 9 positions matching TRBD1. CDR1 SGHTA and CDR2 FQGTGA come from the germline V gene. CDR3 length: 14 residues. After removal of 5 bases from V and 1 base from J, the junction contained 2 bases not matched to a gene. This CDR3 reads CASSRTGANTEAFF. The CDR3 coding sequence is TGTGCCAGCAGCCGGACAGGGGCGAACACTGAAGCTTTCTTT.

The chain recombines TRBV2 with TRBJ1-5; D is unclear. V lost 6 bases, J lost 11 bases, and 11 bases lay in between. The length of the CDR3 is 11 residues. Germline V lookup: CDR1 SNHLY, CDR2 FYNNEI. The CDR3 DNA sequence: TGTGCCAGCAGGTCCGGGGTGGCCCAGCATTTT. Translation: CASRSGVAQHF.

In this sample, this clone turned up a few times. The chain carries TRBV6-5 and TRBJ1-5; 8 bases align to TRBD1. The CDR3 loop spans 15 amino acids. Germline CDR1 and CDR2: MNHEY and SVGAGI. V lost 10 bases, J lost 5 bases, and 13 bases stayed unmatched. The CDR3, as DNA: TGTGCCACCATTCCCCGGACAGGGTATGATCAGCCCCAGCATTTT. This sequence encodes CATIPRTGYDQPQHF.

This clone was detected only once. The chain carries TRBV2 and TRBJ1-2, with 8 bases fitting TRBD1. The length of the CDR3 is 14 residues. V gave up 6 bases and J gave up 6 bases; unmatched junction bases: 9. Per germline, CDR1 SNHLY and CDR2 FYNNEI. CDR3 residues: CASRADREVHGYTF. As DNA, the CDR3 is TGTGCCAGCAGAGCGGACAGGGAAGTACATGGCTACACCTTC. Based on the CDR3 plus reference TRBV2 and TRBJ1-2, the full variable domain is EPEVTQTPSHQVTQMGQEVILRCVPISNHLYFYWYRQILGQKVEFLVSFYNNEISEKSEIFDDQFSVERPDGSNFTLKIRSTKLEDSAMYFCASRADREVHGYTFGSGTRLTVV.

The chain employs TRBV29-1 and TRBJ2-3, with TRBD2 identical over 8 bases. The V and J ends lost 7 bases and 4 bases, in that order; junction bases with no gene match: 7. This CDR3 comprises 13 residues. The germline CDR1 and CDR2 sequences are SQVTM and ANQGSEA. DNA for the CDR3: TGCAGCGGTAGCGGGGTTTGGGCAGATACGCAGTATTTT. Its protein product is CSGSGVWADTQYF.

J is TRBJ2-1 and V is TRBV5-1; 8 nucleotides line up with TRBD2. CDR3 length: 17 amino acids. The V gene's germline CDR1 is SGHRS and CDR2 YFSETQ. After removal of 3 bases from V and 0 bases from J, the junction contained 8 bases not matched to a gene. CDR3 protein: CASSSKAGVSSYNEQFF. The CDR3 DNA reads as TGCGCCAGCAGCTCCAAAGCGGGGGTGAGCTCCTACAATGAGCAGTTCTTC.

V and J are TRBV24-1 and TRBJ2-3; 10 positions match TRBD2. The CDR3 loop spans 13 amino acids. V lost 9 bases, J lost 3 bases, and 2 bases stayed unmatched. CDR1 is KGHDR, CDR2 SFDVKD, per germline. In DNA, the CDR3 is TGTGCCACCCAGCGGGGGGGTACAGATACGCAGTATTTT. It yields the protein CATQRGGTDTQYF.

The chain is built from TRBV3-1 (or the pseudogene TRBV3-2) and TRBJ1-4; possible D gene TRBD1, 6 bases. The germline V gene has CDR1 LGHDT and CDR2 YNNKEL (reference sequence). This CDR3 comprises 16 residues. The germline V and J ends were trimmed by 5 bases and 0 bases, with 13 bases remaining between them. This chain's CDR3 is CASSRKQGTTNEKLFF. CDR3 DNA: TGTGCCAGCAGCAGGAAGCAGGGGACAACTAATGAAAAACTGTTTTTT.

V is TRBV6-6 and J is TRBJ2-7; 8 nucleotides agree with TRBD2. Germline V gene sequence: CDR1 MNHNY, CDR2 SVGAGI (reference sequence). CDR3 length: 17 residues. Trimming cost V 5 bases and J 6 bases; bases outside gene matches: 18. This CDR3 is CASSPSVEGAGGSEQYF. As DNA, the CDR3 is TGTGCCAGCAGTCCCAGTGTTGAAGGGGCGGGGGGTTCCGAGCAGTACTTC.

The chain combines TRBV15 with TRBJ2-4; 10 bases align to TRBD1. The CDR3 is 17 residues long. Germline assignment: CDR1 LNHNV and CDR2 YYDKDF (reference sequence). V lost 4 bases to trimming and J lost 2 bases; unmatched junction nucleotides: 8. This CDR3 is CATSKDRGVATKNIQYF. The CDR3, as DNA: TGTGCCACCAGCAAGGACAGGGGGGTTGCTACCAAAAACATTCAGTACTTC.

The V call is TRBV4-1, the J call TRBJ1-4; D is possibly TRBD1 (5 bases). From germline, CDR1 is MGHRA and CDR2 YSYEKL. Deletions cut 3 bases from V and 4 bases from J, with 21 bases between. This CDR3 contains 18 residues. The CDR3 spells CASSHLQGRAHLNEKLFF. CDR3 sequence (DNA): TGCGCCAGCAGCCACCTCCAGGGTCGCGCGCATCTTAATGAAAAACTGTTTTTT.

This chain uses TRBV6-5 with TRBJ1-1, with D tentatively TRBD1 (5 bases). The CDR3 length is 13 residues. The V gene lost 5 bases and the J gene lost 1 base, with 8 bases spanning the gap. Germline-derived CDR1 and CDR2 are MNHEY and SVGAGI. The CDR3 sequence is CASSRQPNTEAFF. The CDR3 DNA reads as TGTGCCAGCAGTCGACAGCCGAACACTGAAGCTTTCTTT.

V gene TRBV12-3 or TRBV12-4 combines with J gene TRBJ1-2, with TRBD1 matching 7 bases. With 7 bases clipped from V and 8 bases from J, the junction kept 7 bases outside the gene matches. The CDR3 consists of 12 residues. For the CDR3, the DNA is TGTGCCAGCATCAACAGGGGTGGCGGCTACACCTTC. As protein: CASINRGGGYTF.

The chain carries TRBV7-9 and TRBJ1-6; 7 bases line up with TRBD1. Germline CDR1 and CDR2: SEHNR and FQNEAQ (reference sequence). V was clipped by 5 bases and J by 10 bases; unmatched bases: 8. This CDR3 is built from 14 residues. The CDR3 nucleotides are TGTGCCAGCAGCCTTACAGGGGACCAATCACCCCTCCACTTT. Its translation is CASSLTGDQSPLHF. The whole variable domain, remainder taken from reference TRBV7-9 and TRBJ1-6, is DTGVSQNPRHKITKRGQNVTFRCDPISEHNRLYWYRQTLGQGPEFLTYFQNEAQLEKSRLLSDRFSAERPKGSFSTLEIQRTEQGDSAMYLCASSLTGDQSPLHFGNGTRLTVT.

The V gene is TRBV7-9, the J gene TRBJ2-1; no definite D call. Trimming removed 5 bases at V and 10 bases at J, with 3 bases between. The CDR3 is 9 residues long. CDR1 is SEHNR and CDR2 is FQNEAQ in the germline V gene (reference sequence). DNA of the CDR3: TGTGCCAGCAGCCCGGAGCAGTTCTTC. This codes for CASSPEQFF.

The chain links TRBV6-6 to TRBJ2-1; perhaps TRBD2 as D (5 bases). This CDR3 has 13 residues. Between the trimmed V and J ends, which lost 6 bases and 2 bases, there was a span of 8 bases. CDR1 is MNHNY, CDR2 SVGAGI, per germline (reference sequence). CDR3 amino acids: CASRLDPYNEQFF. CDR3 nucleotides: TGTGCCAGCAGACTAGACCCCTACAATGAGCAGTTCTTC.

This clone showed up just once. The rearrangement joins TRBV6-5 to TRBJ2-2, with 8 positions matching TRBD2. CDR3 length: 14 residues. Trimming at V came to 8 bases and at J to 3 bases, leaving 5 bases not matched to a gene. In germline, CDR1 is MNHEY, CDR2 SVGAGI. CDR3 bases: TGTGCCAGCGGGAGCGGGGGTTACACCGGGGAGCTGTTTTTT. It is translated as CASGSGGYTGELFF.